This TCR beta chain was found in a study of T-cell memory formation after mild COVID-19. Overall study results and limits: Confirmation was lacking for SARS-CoV-2 specificity of second-wave clones that peaked on day 37.

A remark on this clonotype: Its antigen is undetermined.

A single record per CDR3 protein comes from TCRdb applying MiXCR to the 5' RACE reads. The sample carries a few hundred thousand distinct CDR3 sequences, 8% to 10% recorded once. The V gene end was trimmed by 5 bases and the J gene end by 6 bases; junction bases not matched to a gene: 8. The germline V gene encodes CDR1 SGHTA and CDR2 FQGNSA. The CDR3 loop spans 16 amino acids. This sequence joins TRBV7-2 and TRBJ2-3; 13 bases align to TRBD2. The sequenced material came from PBMCs or a T cell subset sorted from them (not recorded which). The clonotype originates from a man aged 18 to 29 who had mild COVID-19 (a few samples of this study predate the infection). Cell type and time point are not known. CDR3 region: CASSARLAGGRDTQYF. As DNA, the CDR3 is TGTGCCAGCAGCGCGCGACTAGCGGGGGGCCGGGATACGCAGTATTTT.